The sequence of this T cell receptor beta chain was determined in a study of blood T cell repertoires in COVID-19. As for the study in general: Researchers got acute and convalescent COVID-19 samples from the United States, Italy and Spain.

Profiled with immunoSEQ multiplex PCR; TCRdb holds only in-frame clones, not every one. The table records 210,000 or so clones, about 83% of them present only once. The CDR3 loop spans 14 amino acids. V dropped 1 base and J dropped 4 bases, with 11 bases sitting between them. From germline, CDR1 is SGHNT and CDR2 YYREEE (reference sequence). The rearrangement links TRBV5-4 to TRBJ2-5; D is perhaps TRBD1 (6 bases). The sample comprised PBMCs or T cells enriched from blood (not recorded which). This clonotype was sampled from a woman in her forties or fifties who had been exposed to COVID-19. The CDR3 DNA reads TGTGCCAGCAGCTTGAAAGAGACAGGAGAGACCCAGTACTTC. It translates to CASSLKETGETQYF.